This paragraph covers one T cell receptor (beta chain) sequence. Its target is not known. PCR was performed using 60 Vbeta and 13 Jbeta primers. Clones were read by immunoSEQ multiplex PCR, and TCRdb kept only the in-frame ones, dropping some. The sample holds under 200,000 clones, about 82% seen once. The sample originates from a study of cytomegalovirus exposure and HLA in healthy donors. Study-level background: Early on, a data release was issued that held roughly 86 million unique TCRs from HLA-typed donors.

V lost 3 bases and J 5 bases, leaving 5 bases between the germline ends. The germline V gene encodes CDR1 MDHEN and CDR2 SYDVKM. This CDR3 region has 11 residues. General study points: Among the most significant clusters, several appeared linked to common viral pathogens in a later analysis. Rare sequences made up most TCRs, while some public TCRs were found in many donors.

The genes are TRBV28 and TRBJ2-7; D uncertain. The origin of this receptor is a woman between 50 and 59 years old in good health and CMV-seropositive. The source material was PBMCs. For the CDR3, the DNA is TGTGCCAGCAGTTTTATCCACGAGCAGTACTTC. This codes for CASSFIHEQYF.